This T cell receptor beta chain was identified during a study of identical twins. In this sample, this clonotype turned up a few times. TCRdb independently ran MiXCR on the 5' RACE reads; one entry per CDR3 protein. The repertoire consists of approximately 1.8 million distinct CDR3 sequences, with about 32% occurring once and the leading ten covering roughly 0.3%. The CDR3 totals 17 residues. Germline values: CDR1 MGHRA, CDR2 YSYEKL. V shed 7 bases and J 3 bases; nucleotides not matched to a gene: 13. This receptor was taken from a newborn girl in good health. This chain links TRBV4-1 with TRBJ2-1, with TRBD1 identical over 9 bases. Sequencing used cord blood. CDR3: CASNVHSGTGIYNEQFF. Here the CDR3 DNA reads TGCGCCAGCAACGTACATTCCGGGACAGGGATCTACAATGAGCAGTTCTTC.